This T cell receptor (beta chain) was captured by sequencing in a study of identical twins. MiXCR, run by TCRdb on the 5' RACE reads, gives a single entry per CDR3 protein. Among 450,000 or so distinct CDR3 sequences listed, 13% to 15% were seen once. Trimming at V came to 0 bases and at J to 3 bases, leaving 5 bases not matched to a gene. The CDR3 totals 16 residues. CDR1 and CDR2 from the germline V gene are LGHNA and YNFKEQ. Concerning this clonotype itself: The antigen is not known.

Regarding the study as a whole: Within twin pairs, the out-of-frame alpha sequences they shared showed excess low generation probability.

This same sample was also part of a study on yellow fever vaccine responses in identical twins.

The receptor was derived from a woman aged 18-30 years in good health. V gene TRBV4-2 combines with J gene TRBJ2-5, with TRBD2 identical over 9 bases. Material: CD4+ T cells sorted from blood. The CDR3 sequence: CASSQESAGGKETQYF. The CDR3 DNA follows: TGTGCCAGCAGCCAAGAATCCGCGGGGGGGAAAGAGACCCAGTACTTC.